Shown below are 21 T cell receptor beta chains from a single sample sequenced in a study of T-cell memory formation after mild COVID-19. MiXCR, applied by TCRdb to the 5' RACE reads, yields one record per CDR3 protein. Among more than 450,000 distinct CDR3 sequences, approximately 19% were seen once, and the ten largest hold about 12%. Sequenced material: PBMCs or a T cell subset sorted from them (not recorded which). These receptor sequences come from an adult woman who had mild COVID-19 (a few samples of this study predate the infection). Cell type and time point are not known.

This clonotype was detected only once. The V call is TRBV7-9, the J call TRBJ1-1, with D uncertain. This CDR3 has 14 amino acids. Between the trimmed V and J ends, which lost 6 bases and 6 bases, there was a span of 17 bases. In germline, CDR1 is SEHNR, CDR2 FQNEAQ (reference sequence). The CDR3 region has the DNA TGTGCCAGCAGTTACGGCCCAACGGGCGCTGAAGCTTTCTTT. Translated: CASSYGPTGAEAFF.

The chain carries TRBV12-3 or TRBV12-4 and TRBJ2-2, with D tentatively TRBD2 (6 bases). The length of the CDR3 is 15 residues. V was pared by 6 bases and J by 1 base, with 12 bases between. The DNA of the CDR3 is TGTGCCAGCAGGGGGAGCGGGCAGAACACCGGGGAGCTGTTTTTT. It yields the protein CASRGSGQNTGELFF.

The rearrangement links TRBV7-3 to TRBJ1-6; D possibly corresponds to TRBD1 (6 bases). CDR3 length equals 16 residues. In germline, CDR1 is SGHTA, CDR2 FQGTGA. The V and J ends lost 1 base and 9 bases respectively, with 16 bases between them. The CDR3 DNA reads as TGTGCCAGCAGCTTAAGGGGGGGACAATTCAGTTCACCCCTCCACTTT. Its translation is CASSLRGGQFSSPLHF.

The chain carries TRBV24-1 and TRBJ2-1; 14 bases map to TRBD2. Germline CDR1 and CDR2: KGHDR and SFDVKD. This CDR3 has 15 amino acids. The V and J ends lost 10 bases and 9 bases, in that order; junction bases with no gene match: 10. Written as DNA, the CDR3 is TGTGCCACACAGCGACTAGCGGGAGGGGGGGGTGAGCAGTTCTTC. Its protein is CATQRLAGGGGEQFF.

The rearrangement joins TRBV6-2 or TRBV6-3 to TRBJ2-1; a weak D match, TRBD2 (6 bases). Germline CDR1 reads MNHEY; CDR2 reads SVGEGT. The CDR3 has 14 residues. V lost 2 bases and J lost 4, with 9 bases in between. The CDR3 bases are TGTGCCAGCAGTTACGCAGGGAGGTACAATGAGCAGTTCTTC. It translates to CASSYAGRYNEQFF.

This clonotype was seen more than once but under ten times. The chain carries TRBV7-9 and TRBJ1-1; the D is unclear. The V gene's germline CDR1 is SEHNR and CDR2 FQNEAQ (reference sequence). This CDR3 region has 18 residues. The V gene lost 2 bases and the J gene lost 4 bases, with 23 bases spanning the gap. CDR3 region: CASSLTISANQGGTEAFF. DNA of the CDR3: TGTGCCAGCAGCTTAACTATTTCGGCCAACCAAGGCGGCACTGAAGCTTTCTTT. The whole variable domain, remainder taken from reference TRBV7-9 and TRBJ1-1, is DTGVSQNPRHKITKRGQNVTFRCDPISEHNRLYWYRQTLGQGPEFLTYFQNEAQLEKSRLLSDRFSAERPKGSFSTLEIQRTEQGDSAMYLCASSLTISANQGGTEAFFGQGTRLTVV.

CDR3 nucleotide sequence: TGTGCCAGCAGACGGACCATCATTGGAGCAGCGAGATCTGAAGCTTTCTTT. Its translation: CASRRTIIGAARSEAFF. The gene calls are TRBV27 and TRBJ1-1, with D unclear. Germline V gene lookup returns CDR1 MNHEY and CDR2 SMNVEV (reference sequence). The CDR3 extends over 17 amino acids. V was trimmed by 6 bases and J by 6 bases, leaving 26 bases between them.

The V gene is TRBV18, the J gene TRBJ2-1, with 11 bases lining up with TRBD1. CDR1 is KGHSH, CDR2 LQKENI, per germline. This CDR3 has 15 residues. V gave up 3 bases and J gave up 9 bases; unmatched junction bases: 7. This CDR3 is CASSPTGQGASEQFF. In DNA, the CDR3 is TGTGCCAGCTCACCGACTGGACAGGGGGCAAGTGAGCAGTTCTTC.

The V gene is TRBV25-1, the J gene TRBJ2-2; the match to TRBD2 covers 8 bases. CDR3 size: 14 residues. The germline V gene has CDR1 MGHDK and CDR2 SYGVNS. V gave up 4 bases and J gave up 5 bases; unmatched junction bases: 3. The CDR3 loop reads CASSARLATGELFF. CDR3 sequence (DNA): TGTGCCAGCAGTGCGCGACTAGCGACCGGGGAGCTGTTTTTT.

This clonotype occurred a few times. The rearrangement links TRBV5-1 to TRBJ2-5; D may be TRBD1 or TRBD2 (5 bases each). Germline V CDR1 and CDR2: SGHRS, YFSETQ. V was clipped by 3 bases and J by 7 bases, with 13 bases between them. The CDR3 is 13 amino acids. CDR3 in amino acids: CASSSTIGGTQYF. In DNA form, the CDR3 reads TGCGCCAGCAGCTCCACAATTGGGGGGACCCAGTACTTC. The full variable domain, rest sourced from reference TRBV5-1 and TRBJ2-5, is KAGVTQTPRYLIKTRGQQVTLSCSPISGHRSVSWYQQTPGQGLQFLFEYFSETQRNKGNFPGRFSGRQFSNSRSEMNVSTLELGDSALYLCASSSTIGGTQYFGPGTRLLVL.

The chain uses TRBV20-1 and TRBJ1-5; no clear D gene. Trimming pared 3 bases from V and 0 bases from J, leaving 12 bases between. The CDR3 extends over 15 amino acids. Germline assignment: CDR1 DFQATT and CDR2 SNEGSKA (reference sequence). CDR3 loop: CSASPNPDSNQPQHF. As DNA, the CDR3 is TGCAGTGCTAGTCCGAACCCCGATAGCAATCAGCCCCAGCATTTT.

This clonotype was counted a few times. V is TRBV6-4 and J is TRBJ2-1; 7 nucleotides line up with TRBD1. This CDR3 spans 14 amino acids. J gave up 5 bases and V 4 bases, and 5 bases lay outside the gene matches. Germline CDR1 and CDR2: MRHNA and SNTAGT. CDR3 nucleotides: TGTGCCAGCAGTGTGGGGACAGATAACAATGAGCAGTTCTTC. Protein: CASSVGTDNNEQFF.

This clonotype was recorded a few times. The V and J genes are TRBV7-8 and TRBJ2-1; the D gene is possibly TRBD1 (5 bases). This CDR3 contains 14 residues. Trimming left V 1 base short and J 6 bases short, with 10 bases between. Germline values: CDR1 SGHVS, CDR2 FQNEAQ. In DNA form, the CDR3 reads TGTGCCAGCAGCTTAGTCGAGACAGTCAATGAGCAGTTCTTC. It specifies CASSLVETVNEQFF. The full variable domain, in which reference TRBV7-8 and TRBJ2-1 provide the parts outside the CDR3, is GAGVSQSPRYKVAKRGQDVALRCDPISGHVSLFWYQQALGQGPEFLTYFQNEAQLDKSGLPSDRFFAERPEGSVSTLKIQRTQQEDSAVYLCASSLVETVNEQFFGPGTRLTVL.

This clonotype was detected a few times. The chain couples TRBV12-3 or TRBV12-4 to TRBJ2-7; D tentatively fits TRBD1 or TRBD2 (5 bases each). This CDR3 is 15 amino acids long. Trimming removed 5 bases at V and 6 bases at J, with 20 bases between. The CDR3 DNA follows: TGTGCCAGCAGTGGCCACCCCCGGGGCCCTCTCGAGCAGTACTTC. Translated, it gives CASSGHPRGPLEQYF.

The table lists this clonotype with many counts. The J gene is TRBJ2-3, the V gene TRBV13; 8 bases map to TRBD1. This CDR3 comprises 15 residues. The germline V gene has CDR1 PRHDT and CDR2 FYEKMQ (reference sequence). J lost 1 base, V lost 5 bases, and 5 bases had no gene match. CDR3 nucleotide sequence: TGTGCCAGCAGCCTGGACAGGGTTGGCACAGATACGCAGTATTTT. It translates to CASSLDRVGTDTQYF.

J is TRBJ2-1 and V is TRBV27; possible D gene TRBD2, 6 bases. Between the trimmed V and J ends, which lost 1 base and 7 bases, there was a span of 11 bases. Germline loops: CDR1 MNHEY, CDR2 SMNVEV (reference sequence). The CDR3 sequence is 14 residues long. The CDR3 DNA reads as TGTGCCAGCAGTTTATACGGGGGTCGGAATGAGCAGTTCTTC. Amino acid sequence: CASSLYGGRNEQFF.

The rearrangement joins TRBV4-2 to TRBJ1-4; 8 bases are a match to TRBD1. V was pared by 3 bases and J by 8 bases, with 8 bases of the junction left unmatched. The CDR3 loop spans 15 amino acids. Germline V gene data show CDR1 as LGHNA and CDR2 as YNFKEQ. The CDR3 region is CASSHLGQEKEKLFF. The CDR3, as DNA: TGTGCCAGCAGCCACCTGGGACAGGAGAAAGAAAAACTGTTTTTT.

This clonotype turned up a few times. V gene TRBV14 combines with J gene TRBJ2-7, with D maybe TRBD1 (5 bases). Trimming took off 8 bases at V and 2 bases at J, with 19 bases between the two ends. This CDR3 is built from 15 residues. CDR1 is SGHDN and CDR2 is FVKESK in the germline V gene. CDR3 DNA: TGTGCCAGCGGGGCCCACCCTGGCCCAACCTACGAGCAGTACTTC. Its protein is CASGAHPGPTYEQYF.

V gene TRBV18 combines with J gene TRBJ1-1; 7 bases are a match to TRBD1. The trim removed 0 bases at V and 1 base at J, leaving 5 bases unmatched. The germline V gene encodes CDR1 KGHSH and CDR2 LQKENI. The CDR3 is 16 amino acids. CDR3 in amino acids: CASSPPEQGPNTEAFF. CDR3 nucleotides: TGTGCCAGCTCACCACCTGAACAGGGGCCGAACACTGAAGCTTTCTTT.

This chain links TRBV6-1 with TRBJ1-2; TRBD1 aligns across 9 bases. V shed 4 bases and J 7 bases; nucleotides not matched to a gene: 10. The CDR3 contains 15 residues. Germline assignment: CDR1 MNHNS and CDR2 SASEGT. CDR3 sequence (DNA): TGTGCCAGCAGTGGCTACGGGACAGGGATTGGTGGCTACACCTTC. This gives the protein CASSGYGTGIGGYTF.

This clonotype was detected a few times. The chain couples TRBV20-1 to TRBJ2-3; D could derive from TRBD1 or TRBD2 (5 bases each). V was pared by 2 bases and J by 0 bases, with 9 bases between. This CDR3 has 14 amino acids. In germline, CDR1 is DFQATT, CDR2 SNEGSKA (reference sequence). The CDR3 DNA follows: TGCAGTGCTAGACGGGGCGGGAGCACAGATACGCAGTATTTT. This encodes CSARRGGSTDTQYF.